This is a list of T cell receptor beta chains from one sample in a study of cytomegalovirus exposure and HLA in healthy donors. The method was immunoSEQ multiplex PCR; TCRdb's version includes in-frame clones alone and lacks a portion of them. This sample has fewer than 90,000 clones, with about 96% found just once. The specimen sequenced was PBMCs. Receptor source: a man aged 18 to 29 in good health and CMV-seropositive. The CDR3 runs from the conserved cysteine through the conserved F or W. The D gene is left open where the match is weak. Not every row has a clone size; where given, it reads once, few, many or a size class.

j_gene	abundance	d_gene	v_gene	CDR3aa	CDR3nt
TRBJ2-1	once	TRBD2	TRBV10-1	CASSESTGLAGRGNEQFF	TGCGCCAGCAGTGAGTCTACCGGACTAGCGGGAAGAGGCAATGAGCAGTTCTTC
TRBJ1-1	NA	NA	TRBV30	CAWSRTGVRSEAFF	TGTGCCTGGAGCCGAACGGGGGTACGATCGGAAGCTTTCTTT
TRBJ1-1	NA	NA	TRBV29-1	CSVVGREGAFF	TGCAGCGTTGTTGGCAGGGAGGGAGCTTTCTTT
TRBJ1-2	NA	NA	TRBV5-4	CASSLTEHYGYTF	TGTGCCAGCAGCTTGACAGAGCACTATGGCTACACCTTC
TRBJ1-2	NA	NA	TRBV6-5	CASSYLTGLLNYGYTF	TGTGCCAGCAGTTACCTAACAGGGTTACTTAACTATGGCTACACCTTC
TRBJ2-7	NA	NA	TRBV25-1	CASSDFQSYEQYF	TGTGCCAGCAGTGATTTCCAGTCCTACGAGCAGTACTTC
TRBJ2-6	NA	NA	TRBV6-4	CASSDLSMEVFSSGANVLTF	TGTGCCAGCAGTGACTTGTCCATGGAGGTTTTTAGCTCTGGGGCCAACGTCCTGACTTTC
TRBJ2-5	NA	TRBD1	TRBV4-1	CASSRTDRGQETQYF	TGCGCCAGCAGCCGGACAGACAGGGGCCAAGAGACCCAGTACTTC
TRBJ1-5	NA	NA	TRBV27	CASSAYTGSNQPQHF	TGTGCCAGCAGTGCCTATACAGGGAGCAATCAGCCCCAGCATTTT
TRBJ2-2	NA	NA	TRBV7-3	CASSLDPDSSTGELFF	TGTGCCAGCAGCTTAGACCCGGACAGTAGCACCGGGGAGCTGTTTTTT
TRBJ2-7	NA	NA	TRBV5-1	CASSPLTGGSYEQYF	TGCGCCAGCAGCCCCCTGACAGGAGGCTCCTACGAGCAGTACTTC
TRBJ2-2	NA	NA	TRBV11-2	CASSLQETGELFF	TGTGCCAGCAGCTTACAGGAAACCGGGGAGCTGTTTTTT
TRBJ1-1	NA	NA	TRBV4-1	CASSHQNTEAFF	TGCGCCAGCAGCCACCAAAACACTGAAGCTTTCTTT
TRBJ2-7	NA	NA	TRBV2	CASLAPGTNYEQYF	TGTGCCAGCCTCGCCCCCGGAACTAACTACGAGCAGTACTTC
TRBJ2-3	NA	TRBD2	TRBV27	CASSWAGGKLPFPTDTQYF	TGTGCCAGCAGTTGGGCGGGGGGAAAGTTACCGTTCCCCACAGATACGCAGTATTTT
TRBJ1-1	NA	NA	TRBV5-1	CASSLAVNTEAFF	TGCGCCAGCAGCTTGGCCGTGAACACTGAAGCTTTCTTT
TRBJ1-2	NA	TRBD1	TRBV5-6	CASTRDSNYGYTF	TGTGCCAGCACCCGGGACAGTAACTATGGCTACACCTTC
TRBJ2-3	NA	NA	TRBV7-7	CASSPQTSSTDTQYF	TGTGCTAGCAGCCCACAGACCTCTAGCACAGATACGCAGTATTTT
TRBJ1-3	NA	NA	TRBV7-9	CASSSREDWSGNTIYF	TGTGCCAGCAGCTCGAGGGAAGACTGGTCCGGAAACACCATATATTTT
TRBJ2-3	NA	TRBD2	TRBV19	CASSIEGTTADTQYF	TGTGCCAGTAGTATAGAGGGGACTACTGCAGATACGCAGTATTTT
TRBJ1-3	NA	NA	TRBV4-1	CASRTTATGNTIYF	TGCGCCAGCAGAACGACAGCTACCGGAAACACCATATATTTT
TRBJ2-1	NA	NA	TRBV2	CASSEAAANEQFF	TGTGCCAGCAGTGAAGCGGCCGCAAATGAGCAGTTCTTC
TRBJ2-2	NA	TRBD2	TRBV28	CASNPPVAGESGELFF	TGTGCCAGCAACCCACCTGTAGCGGGAGAATCCGGGGAGCTGTTTTTT
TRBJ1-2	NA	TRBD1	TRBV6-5	CASSKTGDYGYTF	TGTGCCAGCAGTAAGACAGGGGACTATGGCTACACCTTC
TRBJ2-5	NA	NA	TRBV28	CASSSGLIQETQYF	TGTGCCAGCAGTTCGGGTCTGATACAAGAGACCCAGTACTTC
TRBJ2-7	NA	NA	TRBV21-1	CASSKEFTPGHKNYEQYF	TGTGCCAGCAGCAAAGAATTTACCCCGGGACACAAAAACTACGAGCAGTACTTC
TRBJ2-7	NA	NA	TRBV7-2	CASSLGQPREQYF	TGTGCCAGCAGCTTAGGACAGCCTCGCGAGCAGTACTTC
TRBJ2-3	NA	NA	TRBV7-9	CASSWAAGDTQYF	TGTGCCAGCAGCTGGGCAGCGGGAGATACGCAGTATTTT
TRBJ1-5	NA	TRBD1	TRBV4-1	CASSYRQGADQPQHF	TGCGCCAGCAGCTATCGACAGGGGGCAGATCAGCCCCAGCATTTT
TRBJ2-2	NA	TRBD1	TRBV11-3	CASSRQGVGTGELFF	TGTGCCAGCAGCCGACAGGGGGTTGGCACCGGGGAGCTGTTTTTT
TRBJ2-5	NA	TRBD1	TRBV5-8	CASRDRQYQETQYF	TGTGCCAGCAGGGACAGGCAATACCAAGAGACCCAGTACTTC
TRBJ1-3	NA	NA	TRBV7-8	CASNLRAGLSGNTIYF	TGTGCCAGCAACTTAAGAGCGGGCCTGTCTGGAAACACCATATATTTT